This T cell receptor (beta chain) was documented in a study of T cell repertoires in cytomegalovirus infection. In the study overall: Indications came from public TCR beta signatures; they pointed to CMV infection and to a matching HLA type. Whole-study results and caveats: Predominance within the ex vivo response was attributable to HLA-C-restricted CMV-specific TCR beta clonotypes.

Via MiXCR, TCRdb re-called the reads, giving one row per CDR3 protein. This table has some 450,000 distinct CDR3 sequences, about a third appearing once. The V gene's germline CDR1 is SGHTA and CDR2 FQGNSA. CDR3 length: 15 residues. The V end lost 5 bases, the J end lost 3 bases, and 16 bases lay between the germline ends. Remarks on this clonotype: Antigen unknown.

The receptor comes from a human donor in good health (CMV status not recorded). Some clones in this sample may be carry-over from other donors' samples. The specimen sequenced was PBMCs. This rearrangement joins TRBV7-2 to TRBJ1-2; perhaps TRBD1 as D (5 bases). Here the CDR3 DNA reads TGTGCCAGCAGCCCGGGCGGGGCAGGAGACTATGGCTACACCTTC. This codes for CASSPGGAGDYGYTF.